This TCR beta chain was recorded in a study of control samples from healthy donors and cancer patients. This CDR3 comprises 11 residues. Germline assignment: CDR1 SGHVS and CDR2 FNYEAQ. Clones were read by immunoSEQ multiplex PCR, and TCRdb kept only the in-frame ones, dropping some. The sample lists some 89,000 clones, more than 75% occurring once. As to this clone: The junction differs from germline at one of its ends, possibly a read error.

This chain uses TRBV7-6 with TRBJ2-7; D unclear. The sequencing input was blood. This receptor was identified in a young man in good health. CDR3 amino acids: CASSFPLSKEF. DNA of the CDR3: TGTGCCAGCAGCTTCCCCCTTAGTAAGGAATTC.